A single TCR beta chain is shown here with its context. The antigen is undetermined. V was shortened by 2 bases and J by 5 bases, with 15 bases between the two germline ends. Per the germline V gene, CDR1 is SGHTA and CDR2 is FQGNSA. The CDR3 loop spans 15 amino acids. This specimen belongs to a study of immune evolution from preneoplasia to lung adenocarcinoma. General study results and limits: Normal lung had the highest top T cell clone frequencies.

Method: immunoSEQ multiplex PCR; TCRdb's copy keeps in-frame clones and lacks some. The data contain fewer than 8,000 clones, approximately 80% of them singletons. Sequencing was performed on FFPE invasive lung adenocarcinoma tissue. The chain combines TRBV7-2 with TRBJ1-2; D not resolved. The sequence derives from a person between 35 and 49 years old with lung adenocarcinoma. CDR3 region: CASSLLSDESYGYTF. The CDR3 DNA is TGTGCCAGCAGCTTACTGTCAGACGAATCTTATGGCTACACCTTC.